The clone carrying this T cell receptor (beta chain) came up a few times. Its antigen is currently unknown. With the read ending 3 residues before the CDR3 end, the germline J gene is used to fill in that end. The data originate from a study of T cell clonality in common variable immunodeficiency. The method was immunoSEQ multiplex PCR; TCRdb's version includes in-frame clones alone and lacks a portion of them. The specimen gives tens of thousands of clones without singletons; the ten biggest hold roughly 4.5%. Blood samples were heparinized, 5 to 8 ml per donor. Study conclusions and caveats: Repertoire-complication correlations in CVID were limited by patient heterogeneity. CVID subjects showed higher TCRbeta clonality than healthy controls.

This CDR3 has 14 amino acids. The J segment lost 6 bases and the V segment lost 5 bases, leaving 6 bases of the junction unmatched. Germline V gene data show CDR1 as SNHLY and CDR2 as FYNNEI. The source is a person aged 18 to 75 in good health. J is TRBJ1-2 and V is TRBV2; 10 nucleotides agree with TRBD1. The sequencing sample was made of peripheral blood mononuclear cells. The CDR3 region is CASSTGTGVDGYTF. The CDR3 DNA, read in part, is TGTGCCAGCAGTACCGGGACAGGGGTCGATGGC.